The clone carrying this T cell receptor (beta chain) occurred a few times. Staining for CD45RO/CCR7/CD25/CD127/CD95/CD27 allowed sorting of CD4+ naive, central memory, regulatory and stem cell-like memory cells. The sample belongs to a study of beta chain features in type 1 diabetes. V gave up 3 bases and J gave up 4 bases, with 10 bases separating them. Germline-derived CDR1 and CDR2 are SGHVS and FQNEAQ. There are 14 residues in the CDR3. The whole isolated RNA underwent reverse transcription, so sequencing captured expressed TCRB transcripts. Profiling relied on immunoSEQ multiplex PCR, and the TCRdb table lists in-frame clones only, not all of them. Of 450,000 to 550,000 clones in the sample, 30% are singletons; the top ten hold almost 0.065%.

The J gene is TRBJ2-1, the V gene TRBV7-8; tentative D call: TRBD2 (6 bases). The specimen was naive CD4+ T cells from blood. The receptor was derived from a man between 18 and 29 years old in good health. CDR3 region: CASSFQGGYNEQFF. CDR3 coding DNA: TGTGCCAGCAGCTTCCAGGGAGGATACAATGAGCAGTTCTTC.